This T cell receptor beta chain emerged from a study of blood T cells in healthy people across ages. General study results and limits: Long-lived donors had more naive CD4+ cells and higher diversity than aged donors.

About this clonotype itself: The antigen is unknown.

Samples each had at least 5.5 micrograms of total RNA extracted. V lost 6 bases and J lost 0; bases outside the gene matches: 7. CDR3 length equals 15 residues. Germline loops: CDR1 SEHNR, CDR2 FQNEAQ (reference sequence). A second 7 to 11 cycle PCR used barcoded and J-beta primers. Each cDNA molecule was tagged by a template-switch adaptor that had 12 random nucleotides. TCRdb fed the 5' RACE reads into MiXCR, producing one record per CDR3 protein. The profile shows 1.5 million to 2 million distinct CDR3 sequences, approximately 50% of them singletons. Sequenced: blood. This rearrangement joins TRBV7-9 to TRBJ2-7, with 8 bases lining up with TRBD1. The clonotype comes from a woman in her thirties or forties in good health. Written as DNA, the CDR3 is TGTGCCAGCAGGCCTACAGGGGGGAGCTCCTACGAGCAGTACTTC. Its protein is CASRPTGGSSYEQYF.